These 2 T cell receptor beta chains were sequenced from one sample in a study of T cells in Graves' hyperthyroidism and ophthalmopathy. The TCR beta CDR3 regions underwent amplification using RNA transcripts as the source. In the first-round RT-PCR of the TCR CDR3, the HTBI primer set was used. From the multiplex PCR reads, TCRdb called clonotypes with MiXCR, one entry per CDR3 protein. The table shows roughly 510,000 distinct CDR3 sequences, with 40% to 50% occurring only once. Sequences were obtained from peripheral blood or thyroid tissue (not recorded which). The receptors were gathered from an adult woman with Graves' disease, either hyperthyroidism or ophthalmopathy (not recorded which).

Remarks on this clonotype: The CDR3 does not close with the conserved phenylalanine or tryptophan, likely indicating a read error. The chain joins TRBV29-1 to TRBJ1-2; the match to TRBD1 covers 11 bases. The V and J ends lost 7 bases and 5 bases, in that order; junction bases with no gene match: 3. CDR1 SQVTM and CDR2 ANQGSEA come from the germline V gene. CDR3 length: 12 amino acids. CDR3 DNA: TGCAGCGGGGGGGACAGGGGGTATGGCTACACCCTC. Translated: CSGGDRGYGYTL.

This clonotype was detected a few times. This sequence joins TRBV3-1 and TRBJ2-7; weak D call: TRBD1 (5 bases). Per germline, CDR1 LGHDT and CDR2 YNNKEL (reference sequence). Between the trimmed V and J ends, which lost 1 base and 0 bases, there was a span of 7 bases. The CDR3 has 14 amino acids. The CDR3 reads CASSQGQYSYEQYF. The DNA of the CDR3 is TGTGCCAGCAGCCAAGGACAGTACTCCTACGAGCAGTACTTC.